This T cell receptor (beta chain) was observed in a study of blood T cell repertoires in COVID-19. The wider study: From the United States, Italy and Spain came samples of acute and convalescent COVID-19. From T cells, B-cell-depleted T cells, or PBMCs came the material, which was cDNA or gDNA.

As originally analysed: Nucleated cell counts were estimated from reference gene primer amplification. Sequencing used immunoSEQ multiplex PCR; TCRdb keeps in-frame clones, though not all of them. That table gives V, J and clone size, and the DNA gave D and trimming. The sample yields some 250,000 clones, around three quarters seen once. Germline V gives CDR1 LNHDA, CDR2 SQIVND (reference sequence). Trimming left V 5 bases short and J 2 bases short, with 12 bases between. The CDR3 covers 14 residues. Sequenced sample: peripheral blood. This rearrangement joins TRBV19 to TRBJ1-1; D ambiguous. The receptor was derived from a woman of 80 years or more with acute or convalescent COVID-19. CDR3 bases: TGTGCCAGTAGTTTCCTCGGGAGAAACACTGAAGCTTTCTTT. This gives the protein CASSFLGRNTEAFF. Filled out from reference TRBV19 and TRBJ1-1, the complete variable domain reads DGGITQSPKYLFRKEGQNVTLSCEQNLNHDAMYWYRQDPGQGLRLIYYSQIVNDFQKGDIAEGYSVSREKKESFPLTVTSAQKNPTAFYLCASSFLGRNTEAFFGQGTRLTVV.